Listed here are 7 T cell receptor beta chains from one sample, sequenced in a study of blood T cell repertoires in COVID-19. Libraries were prepared by immunoSEQ multiplex PCR; TCRdb keeps only in-frame clonotypes and omits some of them. This sample carries roughly 72,000 clones, 80% to 90% of them seen once, and the ten largest clones take roughly 46%. The sample taken for sequencing was peripheral blood. These receptors were obtained from a human donor in a cohort sampled during active COVID-19.

The V and J genes are TRBV27 and TRBJ2-3; 7 positions match TRBD2. The germline gives CDR1 MNHEY, CDR2 SMNVEV (reference sequence). The CDR3 contains 17 residues. V dropped 0 bases and J dropped 2; count of bases not matched to a gene: 8. The CDR3 protein is CASSLSRGVADTDTQYF. The CDR3 DNA is TGTGCCAGCAGTTTATCCCGGGGGGTAGCGGACACAGATACGCAGTATTTT.

This chain connects TRBV5-1 to TRBJ2-1, with D unresolved. The CDR3 extends over 14 amino acids. Trimming took 2 bases from V and 8 from J, leaving 14 bases between them. Germline V gene data show CDR1 as SGHRS and CDR2 as YFSETQ. CDR3 coding DNA: TGCGCCAGCAGCTTAGTGGTCTTCTATGATGAGCAGTTCTTC. This translates into CASSLVVFYDEQFF.

This chain uses TRBV19 with TRBJ2-7, with 8 positions matching TRBD1. Germline V gene sequence: CDR1 LNHDA, CDR2 SQIVND (reference sequence). V shed 3 bases and J 6 bases; nucleotides not matched to a gene: 7. CDR3 length: 14 residues. CDR3 loop: CASSIRTGSGEQYF. For the CDR3, the DNA is TGTGCCAGTAGTATTAGGACAGGGAGTGGCGAGCAGTACTTC.

The V call is TRBV18, the J call TRBJ2-1; 9 bases map to TRBD1. CDR3 length: 15 amino acids. J was trimmed by 4 bases and V by 4 bases; bases with no gene match: 5. CDR1 is KGHSH and CDR2 is LQKENI in the germline V gene. This CDR3 is CASSRSGTGYNEQFF. The DNA for the CDR3 is TGTGCCAGCTCACGCTCCGGGACAGGGTACAATGAGCAGTTCTTC.

The chain combines TRBV5-1 with TRBJ2-5; tentatively, D is TRBD1 (7 bases). The germline gives CDR1 SGHRS, CDR2 YFSETQ. V was cut by 1 base and J by 5 bases, with 15 bases left in between. The CDR3 extends over 15 amino acids. This CDR3 is CASSLRQGGGETQYF. In nucleotides, the CDR3 is TGCGCCAGCAGCTTGCGGCAGGGGGGCGGGGAGACCCAGTACTTC. Drawing the rest from reference TRBV5-1 and TRBJ2-5, the complete variable domain is KAGVTQTPRYLIKTRGQQVTLSCSPISGHRSVSWYQQTPGQGLQFLFEYFSETQRNKGNFPGRFSGRQFSNSRSEMNVSTLELGDSALYLCASSLRQGGGETQYFGPGTRLLVL.

The rearrangement links TRBV19 to TRBJ2-5; D gene ambiguous. Germline CDR1 is LNHDA and CDR2 is SQIVND (reference sequence). With 3 bases removed from V and 5 bases from J, the gap between germline ends came to 4 bases. This CDR3 is built from 11 residues. The CDR3 is CASSMEETQYF. In DNA form, the CDR3 reads TGTGCCAGTAGTATGGAGGAGACCCAGTACTTC.

V is TRBV2 and J is TRBJ1-4; D not certain. Trimming pared 8 bases from V and 2 bases from J, leaving 18 bases between. The CDR3 has 16 amino acids. Germline values: CDR1 SNHLY, CDR2 FYNNEI. The CDR3 loop is CASQRNGAPTNEKLFF. CDR3 bases: TGTGCCAGCCAGCGAAACGGCGCCCCCACTAATGAAAAACTGTTTTTT.